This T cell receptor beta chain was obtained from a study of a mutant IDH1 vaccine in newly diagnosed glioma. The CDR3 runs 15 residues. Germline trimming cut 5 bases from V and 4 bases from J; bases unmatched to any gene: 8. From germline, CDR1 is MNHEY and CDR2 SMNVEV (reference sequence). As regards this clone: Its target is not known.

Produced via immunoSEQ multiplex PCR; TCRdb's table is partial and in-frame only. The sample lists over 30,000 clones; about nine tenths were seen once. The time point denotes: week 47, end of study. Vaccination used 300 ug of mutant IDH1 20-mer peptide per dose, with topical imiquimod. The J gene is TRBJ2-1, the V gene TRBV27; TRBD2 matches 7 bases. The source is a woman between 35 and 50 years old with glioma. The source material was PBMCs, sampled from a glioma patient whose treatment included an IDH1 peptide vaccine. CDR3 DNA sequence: TGTGCCAGCAGTGCCCCTAGCGGCCTATACAATGAGCAGTTCTTC. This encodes CASSAPSGLYNEQFF.